This T cell receptor (beta chain) came from a study of cytomegalovirus exposure and HLA in healthy donors. Study results and limitations: Follow-up analysis later connected one missense variant in DCLRE1C with trimming of TCR beta V- and J-genes.

The primer mix had 60 Vbeta and 13 Jbeta primers. Clones were read by immunoSEQ multiplex PCR, and TCRdb kept only the in-frame ones, dropping some. The sample shows over 100,000 clones, about 86% of them seen only once. Germline V CDR1 and CDR2: MNHEY, SMNVEV (reference sequence). Trimming shortened V by 5 bases and J by 2 bases, and 16 bases separated the two germline ends. This CDR3 spans 15 amino acids. As concerns this clone: What it binds is not known.

Material for sequencing was PBMCs. This receptor was obtained from a woman in her 30s in good health and CMV-seronegative. The rearrangement joins TRBV27 to TRBJ2-7, with D possibly TRBD2 on 6 matching bases. The CDR3 protein is CASSPRGWWTYEQYF. In DNA form, the CDR3 reads TGTGCCAGCAGTCCTCGGGGGTGGTGGACCTACGAGCAGTACTTC.